The 24 T cell receptor beta chains presented below share a single source sample, sequenced in a study of technical replicates of blood from a few donors. Clones were read by immunoSEQ multiplex PCR, and TCRdb kept only the in-frame ones, dropping some. The data contain some 60,000 clones, approximately 95% of them singletons. The source material was PBMCs. The origin of the receptors is a human donor in good health. Some clones in this sample may be carry-over from other donors' samples.

This chain joins TRBV30 and TRBJ2-1; 9 bases match TRBD1. Germline trimming cut 3 bases from V and 14 bases from J; bases unmatched to any gene: 5. The CDR3 loop spans 11 amino acids. The V gene's germline CDR1 is GTSNPN and CDR2 SVGIG (reference sequence). The CDR3 nucleotides are TGTGCCTGGAGGGACAGGGGAAGTAAGTTCTTC. Its protein product is CAWRDRGSKFF.

The V gene is TRBV5-8, the J gene TRBJ1-1; tentatively, D is TRBD1 (6 bases). This CDR3 spans 13 amino acids. The V gene's germline CDR1 is SGHTS and CDR2 YDEGEE. The germline V and J ends were trimmed by 1 base and 8 bases, with 12 bases remaining between them. The chain's CDR3 is CASSLFRDREAFF. The CDR3, as DNA: TGTGCCAGCAGCTTGTTCCGTGACAGGGAAGCTTTCTTT.

This sequence joins TRBV7-2 and TRBJ2-1; TRBD2 matches at 7 bases. V was pared by 1 base and J by 2 bases, with 2 bases of the junction left unmatched. Germline V gene lookup returns CDR1 SGHTA and CDR2 FQGNSA. The CDR3 covers 15 residues. CDR3 DNA sequence: TGTGCCAGCAGCTTAGGAGCGGGAACCTACAATGAGCAGTTCTTC. Amino acid sequence: CASSLGAGTYNEQFF.

The J gene is TRBJ1-5, the V gene TRBV7-2; D gene unclear. This CDR3 has 14 residues. CDR1 SGHTA and CDR2 FQGNSA come from the germline V gene. Trimming took 1 base from V and 0 from J, leaving 4 bases between them. The CDR3 DNA reads TGTGCCAGCAGCTTAGACTATAGCAATCAGCCCCAGCATTTT. Amino acids: CASSLDYSNQPQHF.

The chain uses TRBV5-1 and TRBJ2-2; the match to TRBD1 covers 10 bases. This CDR3 contains 15 residues. Unmatched junction bases numbered 5, after V lost 4 bases and J lost 5 bases. Germline CDR1 and CDR2: SGHRS and YFSETQ. CDR3 sequence (DNA): TGCGCCAGCAGCAGGGGACAGGGGATAACCGGGGAGCTGTTTTTT. Residues: CASSRGQGITGELFF.

The chain carries TRBV2 and TRBJ1-6; the match to TRBD1 covers 10 bases. V lost 4 bases, J lost 10 bases, and 4 bases stayed unmatched. The CDR3 spans 14 residues. CDR1 is SNHLY and CDR2 is FYNNEI in the germline V gene. The CDR3 loop is CASSGQGAESPLHF. As DNA, the CDR3 is TGTGCCAGCAGTGGACAGGGGGCAGAATCACCCCTCCACTTT.

The chain carries TRBV21-1 and TRBJ2-5; TRBD2, the D gene given by the table, was not confirmed from the DNA. TRBV21-1 is assigned pseudogene status. The CDR3 loop spans 16 amino acids. The CDR3 DNA reads TGTGCCAGCAGCACCCTTGAGGGGGGGGCCTGGGAGACCCAGTACTTC. It encodes CASSTLEGGAWETQYF.

CDR3 coding DNA: TGTGCCAGCAGCTTGGGGGGGGTTAGAGAAAAACTGTTTTTT. Translated, it gives CASSLGGVREKLFF. The genes are TRBV5-4 and TRBJ1-4; D might be TRBD1 (5 bases). Trimming stripped 0 bases from V and 8 bases from J, with 11 bases between. The germline V gene has CDR1 SGHNT and CDR2 YYREEE (reference sequence). CDR3 length: 14 residues.

V and J are TRBV15 and TRBJ1-2; 10 bases map to TRBD1. This CDR3 spans 14 amino acids. The junction had 8 bases not matched to a gene; V was cut back by 5 bases and J by 8 bases. Germline-derived CDR1 and CDR2 are LNHNV and YYDKDF (reference sequence). The CDR3 sequence is CATSPGQGIGGYTF. The CDR3 coding sequence is TGTGCCACCAGCCCGGGACAGGGGATAGGAGGCTACACCTTC.

The rearrangement links TRBV29-1 to TRBJ2-1, with 9 bases identical to TRBD1. V lost 6 bases, J lost 8 bases, and 2 bases stayed unmatched. The V gene's germline CDR1 is SQVTM and CDR2 ANQGSEA. The CDR3 spans 11 residues. This CDR3 reads CSVTGGDEQFF. CDR3 DNA: TGCAGCGTAACAGGGGGCGATGAGCAGTTCTTC.

The chain couples TRBV25-1 to TRBJ1-1; no clear D gene. The length of the CDR3 is 13 residues. CDR1 is MGHDK and CDR2 is SYGVNS in the germline V gene. V shed 5 bases and J shed 0 bases, with 7 bases lying between them. CDR3 sequence: CASSQQLNTEAFF. CDR3 nucleotides: TGTGCCAGCAGTCAACAGTTGAACACTGAAGCTTTCTTT.

The V call is TRBV27, the J call TRBJ1-5, with D maybe TRBD1 (5 bases). Trimming took 1 base from V and 2 from J, leaving 9 bases between them. The CDR3 sequence is 15 residues long. Germline CDR1 and CDR2: MNHEY and SMNVEV (reference sequence). The CDR3 nucleotides are TGTGCCAGCAGTTTATGGGGGGGAGGCAATCAGCCCCAGCATTTT. It is translated as CASSLWGGGNQPQHF.

This clone was counted once. J is TRBJ1-1 and V is TRBV19; 10 bases line up with TRBD1. The CDR3 sequence is 16 residues long. With 7 bases clipped from V and 0 bases from J, the junction kept 8 bases outside the gene matches. Germline CDR1 reads LNHDA; CDR2 reads SQIVND (reference sequence). This CDR3 reads CASTRRQGALNTEAFF. The CDR3 DNA reads TGTGCCAGTACCCGACGACAGGGGGCGTTGAACACTGAAGCTTTCTTT.

This chain connects TRBV6-5 to TRBJ2-1, with TRBD2 matching over 8 bases. This CDR3 comprises 14 residues. CDR1 is MNHEY and CDR2 is SVGAGI in the germline V gene. The V and J ends lost 7 bases and 3 bases, in that order; junction bases with no gene match: 5. This chain's CDR3 is CASTYGRDYNEQFF. The CDR3 coding sequence is TGTGCCAGCACCTACGGGAGGGACTACAATGAGCAGTTCTTC.

The rearrangement uses TRBV9 and TRBJ2-1; 7 bases are a match to TRBD1. This CDR3 has 16 amino acids. Germline V lookup: CDR1 SGDLS, CDR2 YYNGEE. With V trimmed by 3 bases and J by 5 bases, 11 bases remained unmatched. In nucleotides, the CDR3 is TGTGCCAGCAGCGCGCCTTTCCACAGGGGTAACAATGAGCAGTTCTTC. Translation gives CASSAPFHRGNNEQFF.

This chain links TRBV6-1 with TRBJ2-7; D is unclear. Trimming took off 10 bases at V and 1 base at J, with 14 bases between the two ends. The CDR3 runs 13 residues. Germline loops: CDR1 MNHNS, CDR2 SASEGT. CDR3 sequence reads: CATRGEASYEQYF. The CDR3 region has the DNA TGTGCCACCCGAGGTGAAGCATCCTACGAGCAGTACTTC.

This chain uses TRBV5-4 with TRBJ1-3; TRBD1 agrees at 7 bases. V dropped 3 bases and J dropped 3; count of bases not matched to a gene: 3. The CDR3 loop spans 14 amino acids. Germline lookup yields CDR1 SGHNT and CDR2 YYREEE (reference sequence). CDR3 protein: CASSSGQLGNTIYF. CDR3 DNA: TGTGCCAGCAGCTCGGGACAGCTTGGAAACACCATATATTTT.

The V call is TRBV7-9, the J call TRBJ2-2; D is possibly TRBD2 (6 bases). With 4 bases removed from V and 7 bases from J, the gap between germline ends came to 13 bases. The CDR3 is 14 amino acids. Germline V lookup: CDR1 SEHNR, CDR2 FQNEAQ (reference sequence). CDR3 in amino acids: CASSSTSRGGELFF. CDR3 DNA: TGTGCCAGCAGCTCGACTAGTCGGGGCGGGGAGCTGTTTTTT.

This chain joins TRBV9 and TRBJ2-1; 10 nucleotides line up with TRBD2. The CDR3 has 15 amino acids. Germline CDR1 SGDLS, CDR2 YYNGEE. V lost 0 bases and J lost 10; bases outside the gene matches: 7. This CDR3 is CASSVVPSGRDEQFF. DNA for the CDR3: TGTGCCAGCAGCGTAGTTCCTAGCGGGAGAGACGAGCAGTTCTTC.

V and J are TRBV29-1 and TRBJ2-1; 9 positions agree with TRBD2. The CDR3 has 15 amino acids. Germline lookup yields CDR1 SQVTM and CDR2 ANQGSEA. J lost 3 bases, V lost 2 bases, and 5 bases had no gene match. CDR3 DNA sequence: TGCAGCGTTGAATACGTGACTAGCGGCTACAATGAGCAGTTCTTC. Translation gives CSVEYVTSGYNEQFF.

J is TRBJ2-7 and V is TRBV11-1; TRBD2 is a possible D gene (6 bases). Germline V lookup: CDR1 SGHAT, CDR2 FQDESV (reference sequence). V was trimmed by 4 bases and J by 2 bases, leaving 18 bases between them. The CDR3 runs to 16 residues. CDR3: CASSSLRWAGTYEQYF. In DNA form, the CDR3 reads TGTGCCAGCAGCTCCCTCCGATGGGCGGGAACCTACGAGCAGTACTTC.

The rearrangement uses TRBV7-2 and TRBJ1-1, with 9 bases lining up with TRBD1. Losses at the gene ends were 1 base for V and 7 bases for J; bases not matched to a gene: 4. CDR3 size: 14 residues. The germline CDR1 and CDR2 sequences are SGHTA and FQGNSA. CDR3 loop: CASSLVGQGLEAFF. CDR3 sequence (DNA): TGTGCCAGCAGCTTAGTCGGACAGGGGCTTGAAGCTTTCTTT.

The chain is built from TRBV7-9 and TRBJ1-2; a possible D gene is TRBD1 (5 bases). The CDR3 extends over 13 amino acids. The V gene lost 4 bases and the J gene lost 7 bases, with 13 bases spanning the gap. Germline CDR1 and CDR2: SEHNR and FQNEAQ (reference sequence). CDR3 bases: TGTGCCAGCAGCTCGCAAGGGGTTACTGGCTACACCTTC. Protein: CASSSQGVTGYTF.

The chain recombines TRBV5-4 with TRBJ2-3, with 9 nucleotides matching TRBD2. V shed 3 bases, J shed 3 bases, and the junction held 2 bases outside the gene matches. The germline CDR1 and CDR2 sequences are SGHNT and YYREEE (reference sequence). The CDR3 loop spans 14 amino acids. CDR3 DNA sequence: TGTGCCAGCAGCTGGCGGGAGGGAACAGATACGCAGTATTTT. Protein: CASSWREGTDTQYF.